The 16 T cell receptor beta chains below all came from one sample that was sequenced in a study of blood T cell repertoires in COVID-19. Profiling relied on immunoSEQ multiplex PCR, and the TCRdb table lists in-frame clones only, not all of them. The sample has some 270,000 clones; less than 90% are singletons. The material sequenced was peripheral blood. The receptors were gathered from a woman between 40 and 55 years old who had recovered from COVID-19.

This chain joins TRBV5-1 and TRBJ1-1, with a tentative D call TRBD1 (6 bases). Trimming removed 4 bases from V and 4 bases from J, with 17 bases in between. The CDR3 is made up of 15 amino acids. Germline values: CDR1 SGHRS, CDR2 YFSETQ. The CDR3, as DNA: TGCGCCAGCAGCGGCGCACAGGGATCGGGCACTGAAGCTTTCTTT. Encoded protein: CASSGAQGSGTEAFF.

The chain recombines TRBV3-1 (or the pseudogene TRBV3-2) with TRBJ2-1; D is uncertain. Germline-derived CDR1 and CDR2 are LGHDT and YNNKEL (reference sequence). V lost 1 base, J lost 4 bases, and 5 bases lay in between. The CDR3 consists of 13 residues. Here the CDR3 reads CASSQALYNEQFF. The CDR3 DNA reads TGTGCCAGCAGCCAAGCCTTATACAATGAGCAGTTCTTC.

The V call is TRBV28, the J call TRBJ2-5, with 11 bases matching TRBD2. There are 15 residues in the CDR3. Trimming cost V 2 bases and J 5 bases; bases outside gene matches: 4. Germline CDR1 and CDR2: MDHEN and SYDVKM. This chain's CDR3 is CASSLLAGGRETQYF. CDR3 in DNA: TGTGCCAGCAGTTTACTAGCGGGGGGTCGGGAGACCCAGTACTTC.

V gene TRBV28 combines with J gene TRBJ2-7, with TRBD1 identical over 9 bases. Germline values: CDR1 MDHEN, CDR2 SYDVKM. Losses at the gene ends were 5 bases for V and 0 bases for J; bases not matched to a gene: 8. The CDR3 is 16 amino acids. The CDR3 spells CASSGTGIRSSYEQYF. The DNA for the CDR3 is TGTGCCAGCAGTGGGACAGGGATCAGGAGCTCCTACGAGCAGTACTTC.

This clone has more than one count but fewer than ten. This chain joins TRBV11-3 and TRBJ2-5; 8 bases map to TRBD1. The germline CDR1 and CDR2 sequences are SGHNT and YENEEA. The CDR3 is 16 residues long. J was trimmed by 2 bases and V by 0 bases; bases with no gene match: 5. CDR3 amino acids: CASSLEGTGVQETQYF. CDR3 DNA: TGTGCCAGCAGCTTAGAGGGGACAGGAGTACAAGAGACCCAGTACTTC.

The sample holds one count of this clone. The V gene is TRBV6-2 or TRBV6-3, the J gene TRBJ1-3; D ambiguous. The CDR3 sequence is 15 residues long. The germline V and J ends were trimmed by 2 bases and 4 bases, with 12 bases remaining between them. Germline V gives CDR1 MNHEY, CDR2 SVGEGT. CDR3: CASSYHDLQGNTIYF. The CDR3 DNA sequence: TGTGCCAGCAGTTACCATGACCTACAGGGAAACACCATATATTTT.

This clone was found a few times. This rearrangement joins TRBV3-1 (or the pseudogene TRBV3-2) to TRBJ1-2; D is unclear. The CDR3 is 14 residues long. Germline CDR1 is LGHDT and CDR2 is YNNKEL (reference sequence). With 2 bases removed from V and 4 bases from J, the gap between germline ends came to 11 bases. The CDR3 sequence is CASSQKHSIYGYTF. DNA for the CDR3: TGTGCCAGCAGCCAAAAACACAGCATCTATGGCTACACCTTC.

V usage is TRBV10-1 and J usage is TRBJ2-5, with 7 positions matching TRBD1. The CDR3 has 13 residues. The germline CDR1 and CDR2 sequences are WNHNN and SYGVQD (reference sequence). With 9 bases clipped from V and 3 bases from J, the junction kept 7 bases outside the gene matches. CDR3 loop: CASSATGKETQYF. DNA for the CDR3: TGCGCCAGTTCTGCGACAGGGAAAGAGACCCAGTACTTC.

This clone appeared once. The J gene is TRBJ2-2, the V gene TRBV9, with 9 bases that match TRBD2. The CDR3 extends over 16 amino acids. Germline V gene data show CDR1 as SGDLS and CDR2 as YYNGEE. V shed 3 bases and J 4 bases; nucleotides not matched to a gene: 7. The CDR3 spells CASSAQRGDRTGELFF. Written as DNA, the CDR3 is TGTGCCAGCAGCGCCCAGCGGGGGGATCGCACCGGGGAGCTGTTTTTT.

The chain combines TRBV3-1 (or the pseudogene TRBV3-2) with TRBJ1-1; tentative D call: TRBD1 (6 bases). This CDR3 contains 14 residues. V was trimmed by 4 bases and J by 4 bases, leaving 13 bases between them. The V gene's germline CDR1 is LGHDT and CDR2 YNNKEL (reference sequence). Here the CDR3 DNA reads TGTGCCAGCAGCCGTAGGGGGGGGACCACTGAAGCTTTCTTT. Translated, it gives CASSRRGGTTEAFF.

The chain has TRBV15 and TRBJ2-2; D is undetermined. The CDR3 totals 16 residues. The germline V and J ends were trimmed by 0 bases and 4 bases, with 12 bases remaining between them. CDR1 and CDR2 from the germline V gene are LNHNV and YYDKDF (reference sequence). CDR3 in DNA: TGTGCCACCAGCAGAGATTTAGAGAGGAGCACCGGGGAGCTGTTTTTT. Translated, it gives CATSRDLERSTGELFF.

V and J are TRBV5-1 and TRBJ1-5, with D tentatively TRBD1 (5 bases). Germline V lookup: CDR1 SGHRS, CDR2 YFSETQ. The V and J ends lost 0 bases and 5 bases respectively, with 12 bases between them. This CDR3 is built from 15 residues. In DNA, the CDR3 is TGCGCCAGCAGCTTGGTCCCCGGGGGGGATCAGCCCCAGCATTTT. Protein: CASSLVPGGDQPQHF.

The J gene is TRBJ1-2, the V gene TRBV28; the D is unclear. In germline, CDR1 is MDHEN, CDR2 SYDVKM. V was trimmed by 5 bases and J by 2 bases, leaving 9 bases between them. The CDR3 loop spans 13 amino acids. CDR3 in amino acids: CASSANRNYGYTF. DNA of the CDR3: TGTGCCAGCAGTGCGAACAGAAACTATGGCTACACCTTC.

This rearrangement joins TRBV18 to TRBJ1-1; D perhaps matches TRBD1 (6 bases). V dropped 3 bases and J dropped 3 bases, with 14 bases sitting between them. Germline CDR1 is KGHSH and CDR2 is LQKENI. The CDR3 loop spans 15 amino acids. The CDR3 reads CASSPVGQLYTEAFF. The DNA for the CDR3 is TGTGCCAGCTCACCGGTTGGACAGTTGTACACTGAAGCTTTCTTT.

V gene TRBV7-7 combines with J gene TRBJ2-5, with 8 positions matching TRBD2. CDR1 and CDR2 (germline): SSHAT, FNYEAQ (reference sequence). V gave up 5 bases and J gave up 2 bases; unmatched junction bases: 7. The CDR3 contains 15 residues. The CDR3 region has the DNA TGTGCCAGCAGCGAGCGCGGGGGGACGCAAGAGACCCAGTACTTC. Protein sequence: CASSERGGTQETQYF. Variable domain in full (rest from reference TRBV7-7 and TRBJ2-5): GAGVSQSPRYKVTKRGQDVTLRCDPISSHATLYWYQQALGQGPEFLTYFNYEAQPDKSGLPSDRFSAERPEGSISTLTIQRTEQRDSAMYRCASSERGGTQETQYFGPGTRLLVL.

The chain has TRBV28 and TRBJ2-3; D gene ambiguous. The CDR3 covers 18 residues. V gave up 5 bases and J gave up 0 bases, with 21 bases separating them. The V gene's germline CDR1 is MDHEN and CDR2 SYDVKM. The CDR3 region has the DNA TGTGCCAGCAGTCTACCCACCTACGACTCCTCTAGCACAGATACGCAGTATTTT. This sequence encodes CASSLPTYDSSSTDTQYF.